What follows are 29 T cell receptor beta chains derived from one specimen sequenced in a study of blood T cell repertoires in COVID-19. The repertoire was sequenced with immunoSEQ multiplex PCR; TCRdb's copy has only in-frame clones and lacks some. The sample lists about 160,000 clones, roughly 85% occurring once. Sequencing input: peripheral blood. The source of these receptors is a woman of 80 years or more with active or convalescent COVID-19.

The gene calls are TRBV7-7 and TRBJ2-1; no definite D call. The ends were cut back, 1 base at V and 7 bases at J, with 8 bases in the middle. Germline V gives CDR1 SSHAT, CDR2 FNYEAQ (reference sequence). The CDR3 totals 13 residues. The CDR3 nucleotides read TGTGCCAGCAGCTTAGACCTAGTAAATGAGCAGTTCTTC. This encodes CASSLDLVNEQFF. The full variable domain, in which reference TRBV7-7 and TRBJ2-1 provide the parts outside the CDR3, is GAGVSQSPRYKVTKRGQDVTLRCDPISSHATLYWYQQALGQGPEFLTYFNYEAQPDKSGLPSDRFSAERPEGSISTLTIQRTEQRDSAMYRCASSLDLVNEQFFGPGTRLTVL.

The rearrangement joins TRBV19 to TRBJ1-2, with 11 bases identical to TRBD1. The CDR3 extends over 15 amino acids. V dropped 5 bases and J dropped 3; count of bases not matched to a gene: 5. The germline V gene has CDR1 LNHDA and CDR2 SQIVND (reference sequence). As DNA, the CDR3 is TGTGCCAGTAGTTGGACAGGGGGCTTAGACTATGGCTACACCTTC. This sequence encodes CASSWTGGLDYGYTF.

This chain's CDR3 is CASGLPPGLAGGGEQFF. As DNA, the CDR3 is TGTGCTAGTGGTCTCCCCCCGGGACTAGCGGGAGGGGGTGAGCAGTTCTTC. V gene TRBV12-5 combines with J gene TRBJ2-1; 16 bases fit TRBD2. The CDR3 spans 17 residues. Germline values: CDR1 LGHNT, CDR2 FRNRAP. V was clipped by 5 bases and J by 9 bases; unmatched bases: 10.

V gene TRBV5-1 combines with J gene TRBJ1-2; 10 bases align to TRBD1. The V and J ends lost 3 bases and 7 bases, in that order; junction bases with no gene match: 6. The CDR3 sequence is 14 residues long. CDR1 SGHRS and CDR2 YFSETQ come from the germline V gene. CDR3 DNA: TGCGCCAGCAGCTCAGACGGACAGGGGGGTGGCTACACCTTC. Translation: CASSSDGQGGGYTF. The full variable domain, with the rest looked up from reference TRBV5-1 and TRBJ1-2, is KAGVTQTPRYLIKTRGQQVTLSCSPISGHRSVSWYQQTPGQGLQFLFEYFSETQRNKGNFPGRFSGRQFSNSRSEMNVSTLELGDSALYLCASSSDGQGGGYTFGSGTRLTVV.

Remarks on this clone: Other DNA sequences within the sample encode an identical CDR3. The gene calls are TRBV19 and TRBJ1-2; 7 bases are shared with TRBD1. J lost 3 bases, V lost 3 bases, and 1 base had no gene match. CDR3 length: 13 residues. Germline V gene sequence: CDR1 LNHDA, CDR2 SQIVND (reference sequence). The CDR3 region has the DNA TGTGCCAGTAGTATCACAGGGGACTATGGCTACACCTTC. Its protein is CASSITGDYGYTF.

This CDR3 reads CASIPRQGLLVYTF. CDR3 DNA sequence: TGTGCCAGCATCCCTCGACAGGGCCTCTTGGTCTACACCTTC. The rearrangement joins TRBV7-2 to TRBJ1-2; TRBD1 matches 7 bases. The CDR3 has 14 residues. With V trimmed by 7 bases and J by 10 bases, 15 bases remained unmatched. Germline CDR1 SGHTA, CDR2 FQGNSA.

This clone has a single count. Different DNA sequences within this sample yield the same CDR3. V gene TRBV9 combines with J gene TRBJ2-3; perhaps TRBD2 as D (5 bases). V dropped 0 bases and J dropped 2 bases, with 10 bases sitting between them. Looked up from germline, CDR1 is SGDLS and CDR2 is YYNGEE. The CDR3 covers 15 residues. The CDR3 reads CASSVDGRYTDTQYF. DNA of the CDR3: TGTGCCAGCAGCGTAGATGGGAGATACACAGATACGCAGTATTTT. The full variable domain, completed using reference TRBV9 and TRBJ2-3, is DSGVTQTPKHLITATGQRVTLRCSPRSGDLSVYWYQQSLDQGLQFLIQYYNGEERAKGNILERFSAQQFPDLHSELNLSSLELGDSALYFCASSVDGRYTDTQYFGPGTRLTVL.

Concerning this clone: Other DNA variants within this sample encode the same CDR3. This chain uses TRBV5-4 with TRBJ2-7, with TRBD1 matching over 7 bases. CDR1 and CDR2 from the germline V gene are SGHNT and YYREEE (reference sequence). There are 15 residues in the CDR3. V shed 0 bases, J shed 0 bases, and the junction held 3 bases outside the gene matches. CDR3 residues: CASSLGGDSSYEQYF. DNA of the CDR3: TGTGCCAGCAGCTTGGGTGGGGACAGCTCCTACGAGCAGTACTTC.

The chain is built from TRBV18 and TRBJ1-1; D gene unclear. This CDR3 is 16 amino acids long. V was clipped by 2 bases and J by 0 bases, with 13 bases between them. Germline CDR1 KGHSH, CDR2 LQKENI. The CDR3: CASSPLVVQLNTEAFF. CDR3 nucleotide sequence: TGTGCCAGCTCACCATTAGTAGTACAGCTGAACACTGAAGCTTTCTTT.

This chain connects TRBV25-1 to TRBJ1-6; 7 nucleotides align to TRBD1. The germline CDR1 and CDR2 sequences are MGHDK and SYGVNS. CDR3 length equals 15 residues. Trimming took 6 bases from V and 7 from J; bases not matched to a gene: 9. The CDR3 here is CASRALTGRNSPLHF. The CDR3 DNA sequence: TGTGCCAGCAGGGCCTTGACAGGGCGGAATTCACCCCTCCACTTT.

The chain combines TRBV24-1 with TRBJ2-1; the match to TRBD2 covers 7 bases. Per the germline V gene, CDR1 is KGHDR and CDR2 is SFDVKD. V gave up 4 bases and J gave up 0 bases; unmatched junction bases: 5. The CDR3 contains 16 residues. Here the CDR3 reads CATSDPASGSYNEQFF. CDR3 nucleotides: TGTGCCACCAGTGACCCGGCTAGCGGCTCCTACAATGAGCAGTTCTTC.

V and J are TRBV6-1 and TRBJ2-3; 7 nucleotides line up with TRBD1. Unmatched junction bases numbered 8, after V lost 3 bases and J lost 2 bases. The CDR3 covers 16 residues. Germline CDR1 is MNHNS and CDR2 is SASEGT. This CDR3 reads CASSEQGVSTTDTQYF. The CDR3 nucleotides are TGTGCCAGCAGTGAGCAGGGGGTCTCCACCACAGATACGCAGTATTTT.

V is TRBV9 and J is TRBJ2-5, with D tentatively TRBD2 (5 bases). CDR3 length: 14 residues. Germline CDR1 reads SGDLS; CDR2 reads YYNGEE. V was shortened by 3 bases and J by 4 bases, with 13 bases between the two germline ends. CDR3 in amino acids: CASSARDGGETQYF. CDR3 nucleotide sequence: TGTGCCAGCAGCGCTCGGGATGGTGGAGAGACCCAGTACTTC.

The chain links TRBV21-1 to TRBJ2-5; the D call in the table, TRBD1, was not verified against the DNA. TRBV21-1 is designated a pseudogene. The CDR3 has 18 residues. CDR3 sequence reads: CASRRDSQTGGGGETQYF. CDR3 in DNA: TGTGCCAGCAGACGGGACAGCCAAACCGGGGGCGGAGGAGAGACCCAGTACTTC.

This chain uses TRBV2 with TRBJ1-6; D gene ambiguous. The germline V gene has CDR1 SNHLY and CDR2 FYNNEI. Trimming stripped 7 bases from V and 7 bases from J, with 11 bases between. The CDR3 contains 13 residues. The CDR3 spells CASMQEPNSPLHF. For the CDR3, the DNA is TGTGCCAGCATGCAGGAACCCAATTCACCCCTCCACTTT.

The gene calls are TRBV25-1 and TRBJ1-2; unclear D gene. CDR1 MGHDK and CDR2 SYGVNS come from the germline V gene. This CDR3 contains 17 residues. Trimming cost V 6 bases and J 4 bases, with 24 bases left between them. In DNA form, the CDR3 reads TGTGCCAGCAGCCCTTCCGGATTGATTGAGGGCGGCTATGGCTACACCTTC. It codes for CASSPSGLIEGGYGYTF.

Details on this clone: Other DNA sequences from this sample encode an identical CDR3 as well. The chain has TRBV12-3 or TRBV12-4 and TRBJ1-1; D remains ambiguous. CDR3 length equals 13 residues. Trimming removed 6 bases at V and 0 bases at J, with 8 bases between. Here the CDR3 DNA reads TGTGCCAGCAGCCTAGATATGAACACTGAAGCTTTCTTT. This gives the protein CASSLDMNTEAFF.

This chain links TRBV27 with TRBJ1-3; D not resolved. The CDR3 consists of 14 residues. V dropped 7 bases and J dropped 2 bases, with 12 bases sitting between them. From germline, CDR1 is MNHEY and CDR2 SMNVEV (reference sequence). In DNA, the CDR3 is TGTGCCAGCAAGGGAGGGTGGGCTGGAAACACCATATATTTT. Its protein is CASKGGWAGNTIYF.

CDR3 sequence: CASSGDRGTTNEKLFF. CDR3 in DNA: TGTGCCAGCAGTGGAGACAGGGGAACAACTAATGAAAAACTGTTTTTT. This chain connects TRBV6-1 to TRBJ1-4; 8 bases align to TRBD1. The CDR3 is 16 amino acids. Losses at the gene ends were 4 bases for V and 0 bases for J; bases not matched to a gene: 4. Germline V gives CDR1 MNHNS, CDR2 SASEGT.

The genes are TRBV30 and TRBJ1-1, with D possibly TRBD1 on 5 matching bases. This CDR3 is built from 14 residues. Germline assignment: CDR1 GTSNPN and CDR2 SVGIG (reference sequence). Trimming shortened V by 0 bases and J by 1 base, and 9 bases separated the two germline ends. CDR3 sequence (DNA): TGTGCCTGGAGTGTAACCGGGGGGAACACTGAAGCTTTCTTT. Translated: CAWSVTGGNTEAFF.

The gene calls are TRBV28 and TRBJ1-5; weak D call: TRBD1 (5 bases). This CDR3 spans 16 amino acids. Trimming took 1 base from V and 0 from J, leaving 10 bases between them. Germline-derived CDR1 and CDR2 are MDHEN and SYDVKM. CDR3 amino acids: CASSLSGRVSNQPQHF. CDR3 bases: TGTGCCAGCAGTTTATCAGGCAGGGTTAGCAATCAGCCCCAGCATTTT.

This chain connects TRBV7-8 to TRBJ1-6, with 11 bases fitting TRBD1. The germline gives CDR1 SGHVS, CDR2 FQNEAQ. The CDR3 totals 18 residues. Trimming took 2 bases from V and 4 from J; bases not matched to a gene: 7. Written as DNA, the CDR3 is TGTGCCAGCAGCTTAACCCGGACAGGGGGCGGATATAATTCACCCCTCCACTTT. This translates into CASSLTRTGGGYNSPLHF.

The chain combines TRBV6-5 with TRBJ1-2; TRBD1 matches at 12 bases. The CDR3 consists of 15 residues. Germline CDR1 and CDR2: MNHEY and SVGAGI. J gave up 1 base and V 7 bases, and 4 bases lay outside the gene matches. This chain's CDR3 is CASTGTGGGNYGYTF. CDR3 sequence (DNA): TGTGCCAGCACCGGGACAGGGGGCGGTAACTATGGCTACACCTTC.

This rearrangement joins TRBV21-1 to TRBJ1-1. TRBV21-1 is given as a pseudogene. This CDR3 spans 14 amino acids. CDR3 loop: CASSKPGGRTEAFF. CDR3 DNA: TGTGCCAGCAGCAAGCCCGGGGGACGGACTGAAGCTTTCTTT.

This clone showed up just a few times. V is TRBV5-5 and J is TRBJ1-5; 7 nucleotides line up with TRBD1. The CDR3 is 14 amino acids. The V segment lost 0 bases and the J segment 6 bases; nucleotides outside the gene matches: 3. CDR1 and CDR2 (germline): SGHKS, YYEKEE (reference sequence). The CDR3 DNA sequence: TGTGCCAGCAGCTTGGAAGGGGGCCTTCAGCCCCAGCATTTT. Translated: CASSLEGGLQPQHF.

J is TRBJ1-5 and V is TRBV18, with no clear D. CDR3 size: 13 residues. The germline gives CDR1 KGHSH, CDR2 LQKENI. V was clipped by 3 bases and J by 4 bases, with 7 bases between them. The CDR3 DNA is TGTGCCAGCTCACCCGAAACAAATCAGCCCCAGCATTTT. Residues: CASSPETNQPQHF. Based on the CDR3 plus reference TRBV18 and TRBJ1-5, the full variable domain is NAGVMQNPRHLVRRRGQEARLRCSPMKGHSHVYWYRQLPEEGLKFMVYLQKENIIDESGMPKERFSAEFPKEGPSILRIQQVVRGDSAAYFCASSPETNQPQHFGDGTRLSIL.

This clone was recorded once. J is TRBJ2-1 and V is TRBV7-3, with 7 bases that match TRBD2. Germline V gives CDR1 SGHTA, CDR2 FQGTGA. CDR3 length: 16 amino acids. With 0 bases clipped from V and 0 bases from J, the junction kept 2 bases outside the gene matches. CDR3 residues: CASSLTGGSSYNEQFF. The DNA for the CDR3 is TGTGCCAGCAGCTTAACGGGCGGGAGCTCCTACAATGAGCAGTTCTTC.

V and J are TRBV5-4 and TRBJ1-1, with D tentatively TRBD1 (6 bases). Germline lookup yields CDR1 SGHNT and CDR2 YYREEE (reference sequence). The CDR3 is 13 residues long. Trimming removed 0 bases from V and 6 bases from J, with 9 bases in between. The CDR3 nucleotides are TGTGCCAGCAGCTTGGGGACAGACTCTGAAGCTTTCTTT. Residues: CASSLGTDSEAFF.

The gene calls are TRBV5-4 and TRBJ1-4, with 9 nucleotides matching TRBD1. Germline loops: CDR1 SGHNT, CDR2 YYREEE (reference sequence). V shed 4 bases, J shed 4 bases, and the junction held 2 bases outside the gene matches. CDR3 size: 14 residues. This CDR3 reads CASSGGQGNEKLFF. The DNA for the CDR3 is TGTGCCAGCAGCGGGGGACAGGGTAATGAAAAACTGTTTTTT. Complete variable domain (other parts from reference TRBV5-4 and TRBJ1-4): ETGVTQSPTHLIKTRGQQVTLRCSSQSGHNTVSWYQQALGQGPQFIFQYYREEENGRGNFPPRFSGLQFPNYSSELNVNALELDDSALYLCASSGGQGNEKLFFGSGTQLSVL.